This T cell receptor beta chain was identified during a study of blood T cell repertoires in COVID-19. Turning to the study itself: The United States, Italy and Spain supplied acute and convalescent COVID-19 samples.

In the authors' methods: For nucleated cells, counts were estimated from reference gene primer amplification. The assay was immunoSEQ multiplex PCR, and TCRdb's table has in-frame clones only and misses some. Clone size and the V and J calls come from that table; the DNA yielded D and trimming. The table has around 210,000 clones, about 88% seen once. The CDR3 is 14 residues long. Per the germline V gene, CDR1 is MNHEY and CDR2 is SVGAGI. Trimming pared 6 bases from V and 0 bases from J, leaving 8 bases between. This rearrangement joins TRBV6-5 to TRBJ2-2; D unclear. This clonotype was obtained from a man aged 45-60 years with COVID-19, enrolled during active disease. Sample: peripheral blood. CDR3 in DNA: TGTGCCAGCAGACGACTGACGAACACCGGGGAGCTGTTTTTT. This translates into CASRRLTNTGELFF.